A selection of T cell receptor beta chains follows, all from one sample in a study of cytomegalovirus exposure and HLA in healthy donors. Generated by immunoSEQ multiplex PCR, the TCRdb table keeps only in-frame clones and is missing some. The sample records just under 75,000 clones, 85% to 95% being singletons. The sample taken for sequencing was PBMCs. The receptors were gathered from a young woman in good health and CMV-seropositive. CDR3s include the opening cysteine and the closing phenylalanine or tryptophan. D genes are given only for firm matches. Size values are once, few and many counts, or a class for expanded clones, and some rows have none.

abundance	d_gene	v_gene	len	j_gene	CDR3nt	CDR3aa
.	.	TRBV2	12	TRBJ1-1	TGTGCCAGCATCGGGGGGGGCACTGAAGCTTTCTTT	CASIGGGTEAFF
.	TRBD2	TRBV5-1	17	TRBJ2-1	TGCGCCAGCAGCTCGCGGACTAGCGGGAGCTCCTACAATGAGCAGTTCTTC	CASSSRTSGSSYNEQFF
.	.	TRBV19	13	TRBJ1-1	TGTGCCAGTAGTATCCCCCGAGAGACTGAAGCTTTCTTT	CASSIPRETEAFF
.	TRBD1	TRBV7-9	15	TRBJ2-5	TGTGCCAGCAGCGCCTGGACAGGGGGCGGCGAGACCCAGTACTTC	CASSAWTGGGETQYF
.	TRBD1	TRBV2	16	TRBJ1-2	TGTGCCAGCAGCCTAAAAGGACAGGGGACCCACTATGGCTACACCTTC	CASSLKGQGTHYGYTF
.	.	TRBV30	13	TRBJ2-1	TGTGCCTGGAGTGTAAAAGCAACCAATGAGCAGTTCTTC	CAWSVKATNEQFF
.	.	TRBV30	14	TRBJ1-6	TGTGCCTGGAGTGTACGTAACCGGGGTTCACCCCTCCACTTT	CAWSVRNRGSPLHF
.	.	TRBV6-5	14	TRBJ1-1	TGTGCCAGCAGTTACGAGGGGGTGAACACTGAAGCTTTCTTT	CASSYEGVNTEAFF
.	.	TRBV19	14	TRBJ2-6	TGTGCCAGTAACAAAAACTCTGGGGCCAACGTCCTGACTTTC	CASNKNSGANVLTF
.	.	TRBV4-1	16	TRBJ1-1	TGCGCCAGCAGCCAAGAAGGGCAGGGATGGGGCACTGAAGCTTTCTTT	CASSQEGQGWGTEAFF
.	.	TRBV7-8	15	TRBJ2-3	TGTGCCAGCAGCTTACGGCAGGGGTTCACAGATACGCAGTATTTT	CASSLRQGFTDTQYF
.	TRBD2	TRBV19	16	TRBJ2-5	TGTGCCAGTAGTTCACCTGGGACTAGCGGGAGAGAGACCCAGTACTTC	CASSSPGTSGRETQYF
.	.	TRBV6-1	14	TRBJ2-7	TGTGCCAGCAGTGCTACTGTATCGGCCTACGAGCAGTACTTC	CASSATVSAYEQYF
.	TRBD2	TRBV11-2	16	TRBJ2-1	TGTGCCAGCAGCACACGACTAGCGGGAGATGGGCGGGAGCAGTTCTTC	CASSTRLAGDGREQFF
.	TRBD1	TRBV5-4	15	TRBJ1-1	TGTGCCAGCAGCGTCGGGACAGAGAGACACTCTGAAGCTTTCTTT	CASSVGTERHSEAFF
.	TRBD2	TRBV13	17	TRBJ2-5	TGTGCCAGCAGCTTCAGACTAGCGGAGTCCCACCAAGAGACCCAGTACTTC	CASSFRLAESHQETQYF
.	TRBD1	TRBV18	18	TRBJ2-6	TGTGCCAGCTCACCGCCCGGGACAGGGCTCTCTGGGGCCAACGTCCTGACTTTC	CASSPPGTGLSGANVLTF
.	TRBD2	TRBV4-2	17	TRBJ2-5	TGTGCCAGCAGCGCCCGACTAGCGGGGGTTGGCCAAGAGACCCAGTACTTC	CASSARLAGVGQETQYF
.	.	TRBV18	17	TRBJ1-1	TGTGCCAGCTCACTACAGCAAAACAGGGCCAGGGGCACTGAAGCTTTCTTT	CASSLQQNRARGTEAFF
.	.	TRBV4-2	15	TRBJ2-3	TGTGCCAGCAGCCAAGATAGGAGGGTAACAGATACGCAGTATTTT	CASSQDRRVTDTQYF
.	TRBD1	TRBV2	15	TRBJ2-1	TGTGCCAGCAGTGAAAACAGGGGGCTCCACAATGAGCAGTTCTTC	CASSENRGLHNEQFF
.	.	TRBV5-1	14	TRBJ2-5	TGCGCCAGCAGCGGCGGGGCTGACCAAGAGACCCAGTACTTC	CASSGGADQETQYF
.	.	TRBV30	14	TRBJ1-5	TGTGCCTGGAGTGGGGGGGGGCTCGACCAGCCCCAGCATTTT	CAWSGGGLDQPQHF
once	.	TRBV7-6	16	TRBJ1-4	TGTGCCAGCAGCTTAGGTGCGACAGGTCGGGGAGAAAAACTGTTTTTT	CASSLGATGRGEKLFF
.	TRBD2	TRBV30	14	TRBJ2-1	TGTGCCTGGAGGGGGCTAGCGGCCTACAATGAGCAGTTCTTC	CAWRGLAAYNEQFF
.	TRBD2	TRBV5-1	16	TRBJ2-5	TGCGCCAGCAGTCCCGGGACTAGCGGGACCGGAGAGACCCAGTACTTC	CASSPGTSGTGETQYF
.	TRBD2	TRBV28	16	TRBJ2-1	TGTGCCAGCACTCCTCTGGCGGGGGGGTTTTACAATGAGCAGTTCTTC	CASTPLAGGFYNEQFF
.	TRBD2	TRBV6-1	14	TRBJ2-1	TGTGCCAGCAGTGACGGCCTAGCGGTAAATGAGCAGTTCTTC	CASSDGLAVNEQFF
few	.	TRBV11-1	15	TRBJ2-7	TGTGCCAGCAGCTTAGAACCGGGCGGGTCCTTTGCGCAGTACTTC	CASSLEPGGSFAQYF
.	TRBD1	TRBV9	15	TRBJ2-7	TGTGCCAGCAGCGCAGGGGACAGAAGTATCTACGAGCAGTACTTC	CASSAGDRSIYEQYF
few	.	TRBV14	13	TRBJ1-1	TGTGCCAGCAGCCCCCTTCTATACACTGAAGCTTTCTTT	CASSPLLYTEAFF
.	.	TRBV5-1	12	TRBJ2-7	TGCGCCAGCAGCTCCGGACAGTCGACGGAGTACTTC	CASSSGQSTEYF